This TCR beta chain stems from a study of blood T cell repertoires in COVID-19. Overall study context: The United States, Italy and Spain supplied acute and convalescent COVID-19 samples. In each case, the material was cDNA or gDNA derived from T cells, B-cell-depleted T cells, or PBMCs.

Seattle enrolled patients during active infection and tracked them longitudinally. Germline assignment: CDR1 MNHEY and CDR2 SVGAGI. With 10 bases removed from V and 2 bases from J, the gap between germline ends came to 15 bases. CDR3 length: 14 residues. Original data processing: Amplification of reference gene primers was used by the study to estimate nucleated cell counts. The data were produced by immunoSEQ multiplex PCR, yet TCRdb's version contains in-frame clones alone and is incomplete. V and J calls and clone size come straight from that table; D and trimming were deduced from the DNA. The sample has roughly 340,000 clones, 85% to 90% seen once.

What was sequenced was peripheral blood. The source is a woman in her 50s with COVID-19, enrolled during active disease. The V call is TRBV6-5, the J call TRBJ1-3; D unresolved. CDR3 DNA sequence: TGTGCCACCGCAGCGACGGTGACTGGAAACACCATATATTTT. Protein sequence: CATAATVTGNTIYF.